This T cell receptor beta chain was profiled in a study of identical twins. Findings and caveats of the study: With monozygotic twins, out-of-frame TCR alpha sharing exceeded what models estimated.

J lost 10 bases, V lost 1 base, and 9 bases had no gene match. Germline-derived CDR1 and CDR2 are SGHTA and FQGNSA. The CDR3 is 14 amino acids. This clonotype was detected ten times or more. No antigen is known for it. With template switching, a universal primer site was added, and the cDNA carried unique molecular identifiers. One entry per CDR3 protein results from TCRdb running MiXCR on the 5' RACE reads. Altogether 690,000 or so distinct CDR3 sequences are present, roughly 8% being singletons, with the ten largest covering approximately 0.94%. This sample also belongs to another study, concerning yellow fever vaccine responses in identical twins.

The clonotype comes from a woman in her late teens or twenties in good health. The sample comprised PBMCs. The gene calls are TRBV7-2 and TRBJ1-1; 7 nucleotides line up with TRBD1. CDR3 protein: CASSLGHTGVGAFF. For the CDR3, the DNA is TGTGCCAGCAGCTTAGGACACACAGGGGTCGGAGCTTTCTTT.